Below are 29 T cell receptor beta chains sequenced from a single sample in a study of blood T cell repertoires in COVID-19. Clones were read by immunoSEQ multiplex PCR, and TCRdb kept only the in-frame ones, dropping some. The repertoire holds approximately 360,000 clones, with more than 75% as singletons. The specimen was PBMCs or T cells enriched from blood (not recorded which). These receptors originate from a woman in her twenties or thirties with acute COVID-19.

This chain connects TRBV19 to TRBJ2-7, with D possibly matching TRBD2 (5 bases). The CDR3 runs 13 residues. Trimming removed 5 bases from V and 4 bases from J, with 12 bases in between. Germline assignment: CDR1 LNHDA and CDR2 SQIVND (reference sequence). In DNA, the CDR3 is TGTGCCAGTAGTGCCAGGACTTCTTACGAGCAGTACTTC. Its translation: CASSARTSYEQYF.

CDR3 in DNA: TGTGCCAGCAGTGTACGGGGGGGGCCGAATGAGCAGTTCTTC. This translates into CASSVRGGPNEQFF. This chain connects TRBV2 to TRBJ2-1; 8 nucleotides agree with TRBD2. With V trimmed by 4 bases and J by 7 bases, 6 bases remained unmatched. The CDR3 has 14 residues. In germline, CDR1 is SNHLY, CDR2 FYNNEI.

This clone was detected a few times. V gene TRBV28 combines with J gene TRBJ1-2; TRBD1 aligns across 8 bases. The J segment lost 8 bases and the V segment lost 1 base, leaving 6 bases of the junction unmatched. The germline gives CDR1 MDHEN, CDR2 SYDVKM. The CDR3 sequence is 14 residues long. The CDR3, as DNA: TGTGCCAGCAGTTTATTAAGACAGGGGCGAGGCTACACCTTC. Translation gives CASSLLRQGRGYTF.

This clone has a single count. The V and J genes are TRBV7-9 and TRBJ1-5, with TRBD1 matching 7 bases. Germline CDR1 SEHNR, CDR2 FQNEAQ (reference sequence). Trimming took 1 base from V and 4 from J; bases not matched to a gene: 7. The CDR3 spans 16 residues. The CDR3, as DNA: TGTGCCAGCAGCTTAGAACGGGAGACAGGGAATCAGCCCCAGCATTTT. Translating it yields CASSLERETGNQPQHF.

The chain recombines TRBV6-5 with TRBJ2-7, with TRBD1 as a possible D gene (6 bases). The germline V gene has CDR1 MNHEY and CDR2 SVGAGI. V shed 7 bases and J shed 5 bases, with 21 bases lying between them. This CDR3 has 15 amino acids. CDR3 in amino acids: CASTPSTGSIDEQYF. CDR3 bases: TGTGCCAGCACCCCCAGCACAGGGTCAATTGACGAGCAGTACTTC.

The CDR3 loop is CASSSAYRASTGELFF. The CDR3 DNA follows: TGTGCCAGCAGCTCAGCCTACAGGGCGAGCACCGGGGAGCTGTTTTTT. The chain is built from TRBV9 and TRBJ2-2; perhaps TRBD1 as D (6 bases). V was pared by 4 bases and J by 4 bases, with 17 bases between. CDR1 SGDLS and CDR2 YYNGEE come from the germline V gene. CDR3 length: 16 residues.

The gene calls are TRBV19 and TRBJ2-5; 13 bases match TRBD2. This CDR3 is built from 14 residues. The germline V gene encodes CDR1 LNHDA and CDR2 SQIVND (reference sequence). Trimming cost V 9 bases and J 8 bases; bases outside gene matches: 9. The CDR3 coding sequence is TGTGCCAGCACTAGCGGGGGGGCAATTCAAACCCAGTACTTC. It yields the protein CASTSGGAIQTQYF.

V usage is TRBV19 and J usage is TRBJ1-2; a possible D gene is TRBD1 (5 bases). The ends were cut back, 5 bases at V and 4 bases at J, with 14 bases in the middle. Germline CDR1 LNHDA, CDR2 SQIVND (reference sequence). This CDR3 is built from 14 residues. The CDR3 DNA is TGTGCCAGTAGTCTGACAGCCACTTCCTATGGCTACACCTTC. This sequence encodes CASSLTATSYGYTF.

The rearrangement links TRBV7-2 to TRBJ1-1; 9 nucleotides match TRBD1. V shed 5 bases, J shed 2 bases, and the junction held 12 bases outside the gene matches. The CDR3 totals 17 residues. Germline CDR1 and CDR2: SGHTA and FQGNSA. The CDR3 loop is CASSPNWGTGRNTEAFF. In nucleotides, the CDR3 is TGTGCCAGCAGCCCGAATTGGGGGACAGGGCGAAACACTGAAGCTTTCTTT.

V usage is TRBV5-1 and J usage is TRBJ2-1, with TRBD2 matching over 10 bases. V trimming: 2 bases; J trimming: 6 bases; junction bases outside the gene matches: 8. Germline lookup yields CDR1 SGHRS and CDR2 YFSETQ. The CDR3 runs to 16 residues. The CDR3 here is CASSFQTSGEGNEQFF. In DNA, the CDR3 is TGCGCCAGCAGCTTTCAAACTAGCGGGGAGGGCAATGAGCAGTTCTTC.

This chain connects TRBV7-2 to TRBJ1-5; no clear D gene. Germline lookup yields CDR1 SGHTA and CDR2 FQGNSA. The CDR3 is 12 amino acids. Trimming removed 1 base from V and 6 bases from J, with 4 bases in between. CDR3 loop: CASSLDSQPQHF. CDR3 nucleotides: TGTGCCAGCAGCTTAGACTCTCAGCCCCAGCATTTT.

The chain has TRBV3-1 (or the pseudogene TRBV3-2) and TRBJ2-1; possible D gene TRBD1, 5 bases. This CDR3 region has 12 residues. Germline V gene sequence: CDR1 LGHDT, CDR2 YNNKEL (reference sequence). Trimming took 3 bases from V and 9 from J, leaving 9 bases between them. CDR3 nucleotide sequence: TGTGCCAGCAGCCATCAGGGCGGTGAGCAGTTCTTC. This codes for CASSHQGGEQFF.

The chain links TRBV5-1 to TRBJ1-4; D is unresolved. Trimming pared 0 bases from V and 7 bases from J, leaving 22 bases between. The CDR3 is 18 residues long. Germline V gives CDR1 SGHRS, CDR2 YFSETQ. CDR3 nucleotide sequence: TGCGCCAGCAGCTTGGTAGCGGATGCTCTCTCGCTCGGTGAAAAACTGTTTTTT. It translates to CASSLVADALSLGEKLFF.

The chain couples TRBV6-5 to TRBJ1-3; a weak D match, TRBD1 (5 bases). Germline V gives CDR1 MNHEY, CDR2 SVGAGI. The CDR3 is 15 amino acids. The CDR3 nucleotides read TGTGCGGGAGGCAGGGAGACTACCACTGGAAACACCATATATTTT. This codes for CAGGRETTTGNTIYF.

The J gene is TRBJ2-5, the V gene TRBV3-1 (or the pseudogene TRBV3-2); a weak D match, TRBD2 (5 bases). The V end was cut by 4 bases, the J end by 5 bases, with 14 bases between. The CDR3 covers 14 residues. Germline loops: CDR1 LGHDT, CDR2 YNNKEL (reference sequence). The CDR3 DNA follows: TGTGCCAGCAGCCCTCCCGGGGTTGGCGAGACCCAGTACTTC. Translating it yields CASSPPGVGETQYF.

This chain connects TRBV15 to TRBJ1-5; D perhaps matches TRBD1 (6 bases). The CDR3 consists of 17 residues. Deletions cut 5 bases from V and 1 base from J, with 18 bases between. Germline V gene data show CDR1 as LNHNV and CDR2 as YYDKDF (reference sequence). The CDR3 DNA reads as TGTGCCACCAGCCGCGGGGGCGGGTCGGGGAGCAATCAGCCCCAGCATTTT. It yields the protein CATSRGGGSGSNQPQHF.

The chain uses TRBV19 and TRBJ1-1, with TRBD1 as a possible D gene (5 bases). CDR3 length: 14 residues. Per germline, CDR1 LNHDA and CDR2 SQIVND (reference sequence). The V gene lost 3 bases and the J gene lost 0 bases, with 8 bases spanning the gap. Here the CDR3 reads CASSIKGLNTEAFF. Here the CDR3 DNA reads TGTGCCAGTAGTATCAAGGGGTTGAACACTGAAGCTTTCTTT.

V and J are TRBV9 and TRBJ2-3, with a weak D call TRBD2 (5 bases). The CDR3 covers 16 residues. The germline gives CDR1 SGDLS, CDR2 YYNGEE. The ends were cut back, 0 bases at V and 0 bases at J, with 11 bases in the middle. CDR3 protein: CASSVVGAKSTDTQYF. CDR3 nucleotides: TGTGCCAGCAGCGTAGTGGGAGCGAAGAGCACAGATACGCAGTATTTT.

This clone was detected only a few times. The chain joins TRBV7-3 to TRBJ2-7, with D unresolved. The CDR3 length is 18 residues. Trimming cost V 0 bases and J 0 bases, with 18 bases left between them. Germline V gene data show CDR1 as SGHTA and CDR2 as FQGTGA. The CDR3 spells CASSLTAYPKVFSYEQYF. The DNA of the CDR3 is TGTGCCAGCAGCTTAACAGCCTACCCGAAAGTATTCTCCTACGAGCAGTACTTC.

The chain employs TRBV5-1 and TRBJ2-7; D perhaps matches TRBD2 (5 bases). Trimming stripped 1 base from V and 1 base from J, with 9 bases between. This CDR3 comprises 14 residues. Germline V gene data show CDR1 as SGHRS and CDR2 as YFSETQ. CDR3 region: CASSLYGESYEQYF. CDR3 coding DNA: TGCGCCAGCAGCTTGTACGGGGAGTCCTACGAGCAGTACTTC.

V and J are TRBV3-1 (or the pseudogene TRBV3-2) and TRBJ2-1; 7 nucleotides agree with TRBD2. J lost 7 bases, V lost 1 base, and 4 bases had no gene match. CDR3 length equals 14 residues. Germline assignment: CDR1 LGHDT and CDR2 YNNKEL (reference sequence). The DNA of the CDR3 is TGTGCCAGCAGCCAAGCGAGCGGGGAAAATGAGCAGTTCTTC. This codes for CASSQASGENEQFF.

In nucleotides, the CDR3 is TGTGCCAGCAGCGTAGGGTACTCCGGGACTAACTATGGCTACACCTTC. Translating it yields CASSVGYSGTNYGYTF. J is TRBJ1-2 and V is TRBV9; D unresolved. The CDR3 consists of 16 residues. Trimming left V 0 bases short and J 0 bases short, with 12 bases between. Germline values: CDR1 SGDLS, CDR2 YYNGEE. Using reference TRBV9 and TRBJ1-2 for the parts outside the CDR3, the full variable domain is DSGVTQTPKHLITATGQRVTLRCSPRSGDLSVYWYQQSLDQGLQFLIQYYNGEERAKGNILERFSAQQFPDLHSELNLSSLELGDSALYFCASSVGYSGTNYGYTFGSGTRLTVV.

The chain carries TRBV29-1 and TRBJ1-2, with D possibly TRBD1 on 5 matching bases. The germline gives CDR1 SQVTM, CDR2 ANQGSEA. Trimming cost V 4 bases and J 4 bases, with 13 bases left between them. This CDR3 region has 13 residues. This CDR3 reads CSVGQGPLYGYTF. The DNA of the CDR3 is TGCAGCGTTGGGCAGGGCCCCCTCTATGGCTACACCTTC.

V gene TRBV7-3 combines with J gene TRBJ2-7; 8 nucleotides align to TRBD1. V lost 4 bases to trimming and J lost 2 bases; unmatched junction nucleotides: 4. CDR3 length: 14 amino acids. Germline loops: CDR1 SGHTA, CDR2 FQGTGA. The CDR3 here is CASSSDRGPYEQYF. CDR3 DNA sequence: TGTGCCAGCAGCTCCGACAGGGGACCCTACGAGCAGTACTTC.

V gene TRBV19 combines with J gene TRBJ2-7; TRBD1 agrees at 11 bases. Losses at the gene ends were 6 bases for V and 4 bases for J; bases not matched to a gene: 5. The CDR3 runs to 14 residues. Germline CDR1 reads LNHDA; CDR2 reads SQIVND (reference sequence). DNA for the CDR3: TGTGCCAGTAGCCTCGGGACAGGGGGTTACGAGCAGTACTTC. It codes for CASSLGTGGYEQYF.

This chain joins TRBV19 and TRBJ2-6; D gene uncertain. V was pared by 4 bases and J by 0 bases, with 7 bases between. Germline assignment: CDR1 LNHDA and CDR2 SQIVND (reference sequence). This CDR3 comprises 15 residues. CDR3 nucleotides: TGTGCCAGTAGTAGCCCCAGCTCTGGGGCCAACGTCCTGACTTTC. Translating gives CASSSPSSGANVLTF.

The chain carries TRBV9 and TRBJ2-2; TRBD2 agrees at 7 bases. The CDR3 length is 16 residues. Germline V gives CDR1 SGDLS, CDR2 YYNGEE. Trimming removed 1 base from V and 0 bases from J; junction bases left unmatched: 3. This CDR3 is CASSVSGEANTGELFF. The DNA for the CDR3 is TGTGCCAGCAGCGTAAGCGGGGAGGCGAACACCGGGGAGCTGTTTTTT.

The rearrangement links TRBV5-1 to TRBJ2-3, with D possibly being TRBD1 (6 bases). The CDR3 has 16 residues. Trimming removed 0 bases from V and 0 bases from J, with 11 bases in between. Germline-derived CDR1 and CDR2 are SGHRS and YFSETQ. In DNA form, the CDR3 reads TGCGCCAGCAGCTTGGGCCACAGGGTAAGCACAGATACGCAGTATTTT. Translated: CASSLGHRVSTDTQYF.

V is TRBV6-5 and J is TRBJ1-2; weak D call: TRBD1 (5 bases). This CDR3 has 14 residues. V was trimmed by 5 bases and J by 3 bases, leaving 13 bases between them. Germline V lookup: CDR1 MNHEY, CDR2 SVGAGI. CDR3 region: CASSIGRGYYGYTF. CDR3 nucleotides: TGTGCCAGCAGTATCGGGAGGGGATACTATGGCTACACCTTC.